This T cell receptor (beta chain) was observed in a study of T cell changes during pregnancy in multiple sclerosis. This CDR3 region has 14 residues. CDR1 and CDR2 from the germline V gene are MNHNY and SVGAGI (reference sequence). J was trimmed by 4 bases and V by 3 bases; bases with no gene match: 6. Assay: immunoSEQ multiplex PCR; the TCRdb copy retains only in-frame clones and omits some. The sample shows about 100,000 clones, roughly 90% of them seen only once. The rearrangement joins TRBV6-6 to TRBJ2-7, with 7 positions matching TRBD1. Specimen: peripheral blood, collected after pregnancy. The sequence derives from a female donor with multiple sclerosis, enrolled in a pregnancy study. CDR3 sequence: CASSYQGEGYEQYF. As DNA, the CDR3 is TGTGCCAGCAGTTATCAGGGGGAAGGGTACGAGCAGTACTTC.